This TCR beta chain was obtained from a study of shared clonotypes between healthy human individuals. Produced via immunoSEQ multiplex PCR; TCRdb's table is partial and in-frame only. The sample consists of around 990,000 clones, 70% to 85% of them appearing once. Whole-study findings and limits: Inspection by rarefaction showed sorted-subset sequencing to be incomplete despite large depth. It was the non-shared clonotypes that had lower generation probabilities than clonotypes shared by all four donors.

In the case of this clone: The antigen remains unidentified.

This CDR3 has 17 amino acids. V dropped 3 bases and J dropped 0; count of bases not matched to a gene: 4. Germline V gene sequence: CDR1 SGHRS, CDR2 YFSETQ. The receptor was derived from a man aged 18 to 35 in good health. Some clones in this sample may be carry-over from other donors' samples. The chain joins TRBV5-1 to TRBJ2-5; 14 nucleotides match TRBD2. Material: memory CD4+ T cells from PBMCs. The subset is: CD45RA-negative fraction. CDR3 protein: CASSWGLAGAYQETQYF. The CDR3 DNA sequence: TGCGCCAGCAGCTGGGGACTAGCGGGAGCCTACCAAGAGACCCAGTACTTC.